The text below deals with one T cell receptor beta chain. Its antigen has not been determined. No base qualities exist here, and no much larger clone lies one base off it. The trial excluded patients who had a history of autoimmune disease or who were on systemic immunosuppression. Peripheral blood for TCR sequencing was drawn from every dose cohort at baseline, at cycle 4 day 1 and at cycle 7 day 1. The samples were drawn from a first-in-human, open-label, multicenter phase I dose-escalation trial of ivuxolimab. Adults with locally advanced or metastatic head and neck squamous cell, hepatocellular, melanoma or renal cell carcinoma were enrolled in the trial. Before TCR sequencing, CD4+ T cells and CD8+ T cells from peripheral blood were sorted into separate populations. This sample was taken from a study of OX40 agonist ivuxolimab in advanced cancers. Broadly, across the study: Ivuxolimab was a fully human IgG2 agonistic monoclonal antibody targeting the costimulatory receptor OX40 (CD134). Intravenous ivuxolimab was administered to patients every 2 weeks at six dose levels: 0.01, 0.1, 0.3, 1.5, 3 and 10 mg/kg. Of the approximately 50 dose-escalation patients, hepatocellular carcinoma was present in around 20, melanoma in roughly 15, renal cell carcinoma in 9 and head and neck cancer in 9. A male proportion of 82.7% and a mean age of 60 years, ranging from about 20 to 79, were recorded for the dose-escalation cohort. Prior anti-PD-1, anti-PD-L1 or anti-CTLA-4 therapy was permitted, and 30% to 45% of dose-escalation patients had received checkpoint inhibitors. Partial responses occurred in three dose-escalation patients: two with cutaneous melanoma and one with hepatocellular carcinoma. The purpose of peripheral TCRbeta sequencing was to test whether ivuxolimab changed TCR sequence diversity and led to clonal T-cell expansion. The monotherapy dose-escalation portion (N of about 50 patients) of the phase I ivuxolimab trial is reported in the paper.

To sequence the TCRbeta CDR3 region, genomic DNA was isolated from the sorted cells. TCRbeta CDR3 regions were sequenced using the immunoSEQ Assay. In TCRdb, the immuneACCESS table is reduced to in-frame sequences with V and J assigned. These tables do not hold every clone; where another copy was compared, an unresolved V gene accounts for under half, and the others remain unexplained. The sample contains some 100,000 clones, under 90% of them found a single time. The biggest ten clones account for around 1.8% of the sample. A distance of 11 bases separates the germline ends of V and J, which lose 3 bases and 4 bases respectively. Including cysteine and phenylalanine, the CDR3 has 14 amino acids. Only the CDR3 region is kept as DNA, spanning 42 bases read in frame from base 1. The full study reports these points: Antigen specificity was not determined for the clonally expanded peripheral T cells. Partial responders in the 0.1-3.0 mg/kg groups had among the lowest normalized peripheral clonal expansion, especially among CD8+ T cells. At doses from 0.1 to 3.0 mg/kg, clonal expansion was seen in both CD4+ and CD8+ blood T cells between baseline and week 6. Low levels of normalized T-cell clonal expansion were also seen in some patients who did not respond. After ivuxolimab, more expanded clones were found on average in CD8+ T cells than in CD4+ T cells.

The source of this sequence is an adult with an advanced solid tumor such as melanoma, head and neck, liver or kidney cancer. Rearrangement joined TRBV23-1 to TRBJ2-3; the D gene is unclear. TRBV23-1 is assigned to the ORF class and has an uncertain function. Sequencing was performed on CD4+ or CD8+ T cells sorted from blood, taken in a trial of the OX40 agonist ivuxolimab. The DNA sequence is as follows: TGCGCCAGCAGTCAGAGAGTAAGTGCAGATACGCAGTATTTT. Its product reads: CASSQRVSADTQYF.